Listed below are T cell receptor beta chains from one sample, sequenced in a study of T cells after yellow fever vaccination. In TCRdb, the 5' RACE reads were re-called with MiXCR into one record per CDR3 protein. The data hold 350,000 to 550,000 distinct CDR3 sequences, with around 20% observed a single time. The sample here was PBMCs, taken before the yellow fever booster vaccination. The source is a man younger than 35 who received the YFV17D yellow fever vaccine. The conserved cysteine and the conserved F or W are not part of the CDR3 here.

v_call	cdr3_length	j_call	cdr3_aa
TRBV7-7	11	TRBJ2-7	ASGPSQSYEQY
TRBV7-2	13	TRBJ2-3	ASSYSGTGGDTQY
TRBV5-1	13	TRBJ2-3	ASSSRGWATDTQY
TRBV12-3/TRBV12-4	12	TRBJ1-2	ASNLVQGAQGYT
TRBV7-9	14	TRBJ1-1	ASSLGGSRARTEAF
TRBV6-2/TRBV6-3	10	TRBJ2-1	ASGRQYNEQF
TRBV5-1	13	TRBJ1-5	ASSPDPGGPQPQH
TRBV12-3/TRBV12-4	11	TRBJ2-2	ASSFVGTGELF
TRBV12-3/TRBV12-4	13	TRBJ1-1	ASKPAQGGNTEAF
TRBV24-1	14	TRBJ1-5	ATSEGRQGGNQPQH
TRBV20-1	14	TRBJ2-2	SARALRGQSPGELF
TRBV5-1	14	TRBJ1-4	ASSPAGQTEYEKLF
TRBV4-1	14	TRBJ2-2	ASSQDQWLFAGELF
TRBV29-1	10	TRBJ2-7	SVRDSSYEQY
TRBV28	11	TRBJ1-4	ASRSRANEKLF
TRBV18	12	TRBJ1-5	ASARSGQDQPQH
TRBV7-2	11	TRBJ2-7	ASSLASTLGQY
TRBV7-6	14	TRBJ2-3	ASSPSAGTSTDTQY
TRBV6-5	15	TRBJ2-3	ASRPRTGRGSTDTQY
TRBV19	17	TRBJ2-3	ASSRTSGGAAVGTDTQY
TRBV20-1	10	TRBJ2-7	SASRGAYEQY
TRBV7-9	11	TRBJ2-1	ASSAPGGHEQF
TRBV5-1	14	TRBJ2-3	ASSLGSSGGPDTQY
TRBV11-2	13	TRBJ2-4	ASRPVRGAKNIQY
TRBV7-2	15	TRBJ2-3	ASSLVEGVIRTDTQY
TRBV5-4	12	TRBJ2-3	ASSPTYSTDTQY
TRBV28	12	TRBJ1-5	ASSSGQGRQPQH
TRBV4-3	13	TRBJ2-1	ASSLHRRGDNEQF
TRBV10-2	12	TRBJ2-7	ASSTSGASWEQY
TRBV4-1	13	TRBJ2-7	ASSQIGLARREQY
TRBV20-1	14	TRBJ2-2	SAREVRGYNTGELF
TRBV11-2	12	TRBJ2-1	ASSPGGENYEQF
TRBV5-1	13	TRBJ1-4	ASSLPTASNEKLF
TRBV5-4	13	TRBJ2-7	ASTNRDRGQNEQY
TRBV29-1	12	TRBJ1-2	SVVRVHQDGGYT
TRBV4-3	13	TRBJ2-5	ASSQDRWFQETQY
TRBV5-1	15	TRBJ2-2	ASSRLAGAANTGELF
TRBV18	13	TRBJ1-2	ASSPLVGVDDGYT
TRBV5-6	13	TRBJ2-5	ASTPPVGGRETQY
TRBV7-2	12	TRBJ1-4	ASSQGLANEKLF
TRBV6-2/TRBV6-3	13	TRBJ2-7	ASSSPGTGVYEQY
TRBV12-3/TRBV12-4	12	TRBJ2-5	ASSFPLSGETQY
TRBV7-3	11	TRBJ2-5	ASSRDPQETQY
TRBV10-3	11	TRBJ1-1	AISDTGSTEAF
TRBV7-8	13	TRBJ1-1	ASSPRTDENTEAF
TRBV4-3	14	TRBJ2-2	ASSQGLGVNTGELF
TRBV5-1	14	TRBJ2-7	ASSPYLGQGGYEQY